This T cell receptor beta chain derives from a study of CD8 T cells in Susac syndrome. Broader study findings: The authors acknowledged that the study's TCR sequencing and HLA analysis involved relatively few individuals.

An amount of RNA that ranged from roughly 0.45 to 1 ug was reverse transcribed with random hexamers. From the immunoSEQ multiplex PCR reads, TCRdb called clonotypes with MiXCR, one entry per CDR3 protein. The repertoire consists of fewer than 350,000 distinct CDR3 sequences, with around 92% occurring once and the leading ten covering roughly 0.07%. Sequencing of TCR beta was undertaken in CD8+ and CD4+ T cells derived from blood. The multiple sclerosis controls, all treatment-naive patients, had relapsing-remitting disease that was stable or active. A word on this clonotype: Its antigen is not identified.

Sequenced material: CD4+ T cells from PBMCs. This clonotype originated in a human donor with multiple sclerosis.

The CDR3 protein is CASSLSGDTEAFF. CDR3 bases: TGTGCCAGCAGCTTGAGTGGAGACACTGAAGCTTTCTTT. This chain connects TRBV7-9 to TRBJ1-1; D is ambiguous. CDR1 is SEHNR and CDR2 is FQNEAQ in the germline V gene (reference sequence). The CDR3 spans 13 residues. The V end lost 3 bases, the J end lost 3 bases, and 8 bases lay between the germline ends.